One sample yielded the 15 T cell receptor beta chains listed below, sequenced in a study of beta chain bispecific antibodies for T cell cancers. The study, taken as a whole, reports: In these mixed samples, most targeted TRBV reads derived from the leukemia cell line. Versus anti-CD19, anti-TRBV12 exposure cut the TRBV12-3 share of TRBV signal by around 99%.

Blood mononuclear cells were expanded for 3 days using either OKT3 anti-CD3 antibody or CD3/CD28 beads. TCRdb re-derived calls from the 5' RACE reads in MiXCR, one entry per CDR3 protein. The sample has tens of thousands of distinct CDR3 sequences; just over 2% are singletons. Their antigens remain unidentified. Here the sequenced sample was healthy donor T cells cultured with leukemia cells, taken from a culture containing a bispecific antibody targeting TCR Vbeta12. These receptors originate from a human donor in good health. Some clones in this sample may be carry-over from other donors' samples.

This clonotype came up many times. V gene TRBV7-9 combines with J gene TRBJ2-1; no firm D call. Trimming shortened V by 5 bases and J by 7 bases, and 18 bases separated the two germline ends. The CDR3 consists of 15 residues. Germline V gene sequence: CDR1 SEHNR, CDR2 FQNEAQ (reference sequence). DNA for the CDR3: TGTGCCAGCAGCCCGATGTTAAAGGTTGCGAATGAGCAGTTCTTC. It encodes CASSPMLKVANEQFF.

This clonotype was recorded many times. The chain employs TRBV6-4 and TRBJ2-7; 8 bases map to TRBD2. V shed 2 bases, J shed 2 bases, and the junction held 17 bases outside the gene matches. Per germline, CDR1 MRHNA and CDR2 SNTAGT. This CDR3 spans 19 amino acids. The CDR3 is CASSDHPPPSGGVAYEQYF. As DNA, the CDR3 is TGTGCCAGCAGTGACCACCCCCCCCCCAGCGGGGGAGTGGCCTACGAGCAGTACTTC.

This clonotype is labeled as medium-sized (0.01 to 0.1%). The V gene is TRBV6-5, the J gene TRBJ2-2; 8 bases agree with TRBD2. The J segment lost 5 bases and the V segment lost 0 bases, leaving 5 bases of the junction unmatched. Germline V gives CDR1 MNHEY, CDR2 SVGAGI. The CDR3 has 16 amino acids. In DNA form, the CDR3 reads TGTGCCAGCAGTTACTCGGGACTAGTCGGGACCGGGGAGCTGTTTTTT. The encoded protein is CASSYSGLVGTGELFF.

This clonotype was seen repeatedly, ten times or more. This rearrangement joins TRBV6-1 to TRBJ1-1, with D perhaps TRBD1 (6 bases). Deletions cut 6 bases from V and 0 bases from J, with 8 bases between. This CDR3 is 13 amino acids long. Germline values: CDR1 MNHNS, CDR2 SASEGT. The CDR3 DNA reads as TGTGCCAGCAGGGACAGAATGAACACTGAAGCTTTCTTT. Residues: CASRDRMNTEAFF.

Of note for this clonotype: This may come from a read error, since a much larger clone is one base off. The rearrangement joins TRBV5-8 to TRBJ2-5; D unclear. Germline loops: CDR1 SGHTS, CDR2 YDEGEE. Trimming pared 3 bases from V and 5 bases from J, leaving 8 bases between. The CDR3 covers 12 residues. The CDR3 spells CASSSLWETQYF. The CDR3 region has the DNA TGTGCCAGCAGCTCGCTCTGGGAGACCCAGTACTTC.

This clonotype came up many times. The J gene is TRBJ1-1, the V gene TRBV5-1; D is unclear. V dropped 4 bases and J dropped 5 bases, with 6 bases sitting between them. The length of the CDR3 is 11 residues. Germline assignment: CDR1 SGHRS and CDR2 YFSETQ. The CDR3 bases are TGCGCCAGCAGCGGTCGGACTGAAGCTTTCTTT. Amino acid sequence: CASSGRTEAFF.

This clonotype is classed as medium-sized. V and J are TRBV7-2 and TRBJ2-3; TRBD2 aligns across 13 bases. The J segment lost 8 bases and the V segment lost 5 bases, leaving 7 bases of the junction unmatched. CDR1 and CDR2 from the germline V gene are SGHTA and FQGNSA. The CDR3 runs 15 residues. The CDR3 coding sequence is TGTGCCAGCAGCCGAACTAGCGGGGGGGCTATTACGCAGTATTTT. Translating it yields CASSRTSGGAITQYF.

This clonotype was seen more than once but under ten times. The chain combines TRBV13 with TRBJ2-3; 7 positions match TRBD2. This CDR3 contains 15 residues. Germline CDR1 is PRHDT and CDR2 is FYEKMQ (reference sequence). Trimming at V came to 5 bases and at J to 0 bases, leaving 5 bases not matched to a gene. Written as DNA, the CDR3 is TGTGCCAGCAGCCCACGACTAGCAAGCACAGATACGCAGTATTTT. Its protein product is CASSPRLASTDTQYF.

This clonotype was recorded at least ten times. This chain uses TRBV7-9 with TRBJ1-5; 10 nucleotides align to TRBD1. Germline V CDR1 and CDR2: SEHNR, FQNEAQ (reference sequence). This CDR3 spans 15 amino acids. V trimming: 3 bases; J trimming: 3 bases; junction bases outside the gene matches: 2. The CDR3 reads CASSLGQGNNQPQHF. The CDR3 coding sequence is TGTGCCAGCAGCTTGGGACAGGGGAACAATCAGCCCCAGCATTTT.

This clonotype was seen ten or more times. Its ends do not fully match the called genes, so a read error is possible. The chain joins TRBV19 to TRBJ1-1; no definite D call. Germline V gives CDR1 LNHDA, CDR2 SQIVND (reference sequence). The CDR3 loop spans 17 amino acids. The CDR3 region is CASSIPPSMMGNAEAFF. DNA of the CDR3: TGTGCCAGTAGTATACCTCCTTCGATGATGGGGAACGCTGAAGCTTTCTTT. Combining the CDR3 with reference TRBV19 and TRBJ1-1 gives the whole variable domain DGGITQSPKYLFRKEGQNVTLSCEQNLNHDAMYWYRQDPGQGLRLIYYSQIVNDFQKGDIAEGYSVSREKKESFPLTVTSAQKNPTAFYLCASSIPPSMMGNAEAFFGQGTRLTVV.

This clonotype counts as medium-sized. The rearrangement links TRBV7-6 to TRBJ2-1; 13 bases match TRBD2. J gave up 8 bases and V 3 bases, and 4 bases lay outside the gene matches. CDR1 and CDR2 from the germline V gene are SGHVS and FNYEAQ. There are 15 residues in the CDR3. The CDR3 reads CASSFTSGGADEQFF. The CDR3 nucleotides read TGTGCCAGCAGCTTTACTAGCGGGGGGGCTGATGAGCAGTTCTTC. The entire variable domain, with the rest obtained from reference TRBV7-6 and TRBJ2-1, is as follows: GAGVSQSPRYKVTKRGQDVALRCDPISGHVSLYWYRQALGQGPEFLTYFNYEAQQDKSGLPNDRFSAERPEGSISTLTIQRTEQRDSAMYRCASSFTSGGADEQFFGPGTRLTVL.

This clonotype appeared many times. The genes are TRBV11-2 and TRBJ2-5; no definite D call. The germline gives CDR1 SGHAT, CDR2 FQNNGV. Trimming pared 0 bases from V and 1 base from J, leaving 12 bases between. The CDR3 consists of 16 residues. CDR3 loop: CASSLDWAHIQETQYF. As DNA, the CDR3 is TGTGCCAGCAGCTTAGATTGGGCCCACATCCAAGAGACCCAGTACTTC.

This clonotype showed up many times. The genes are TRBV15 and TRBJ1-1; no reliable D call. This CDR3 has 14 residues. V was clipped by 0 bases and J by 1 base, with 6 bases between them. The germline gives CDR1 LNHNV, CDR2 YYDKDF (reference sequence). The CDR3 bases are TGTGCCACCAGCAGAGATCGGCAGAACACTGAAGCTTTCTTT. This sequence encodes CATSRDRQNTEAFF.

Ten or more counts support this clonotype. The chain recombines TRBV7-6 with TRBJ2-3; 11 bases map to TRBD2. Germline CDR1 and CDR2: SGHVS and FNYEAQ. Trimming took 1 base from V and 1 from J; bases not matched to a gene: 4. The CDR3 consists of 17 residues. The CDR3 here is CASSLGPSGGRTDTQYF. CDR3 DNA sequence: TGTGCCAGCAGCTTAGGTCCTAGCGGGGGGCGCACAGATACGCAGTATTTT.

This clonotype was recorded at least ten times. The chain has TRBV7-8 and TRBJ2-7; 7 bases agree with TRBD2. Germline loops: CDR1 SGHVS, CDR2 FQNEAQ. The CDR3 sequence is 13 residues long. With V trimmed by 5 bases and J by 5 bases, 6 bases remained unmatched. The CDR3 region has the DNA TGTGCCAGCAGCCCGGGACTACCACACGAGCAGTACTTC. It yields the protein CASSPGLPHEQYF.